This entry concerns a single T cell receptor (beta chain). Its antigen remains unknown. Expressed TCRB transcripts were sequenced because the entire RNA isolate underwent reverse transcription. Measured with immunoSEQ multiplex PCR; TCRdb has only the in-frame clones, and not every one. The sample has about 170,000 clones, about 7.8% seen once. This sample is part of a study of beta chain features in type 1 diabetes. Background on the study: Examination of sorted cells across all samples involved around 98 million cells.

V was cut by 5 bases and J by 2 bases, with 21 bases left in between. The length of the CDR3 is 17 residues. The germline gives CDR1 SGHAT, CDR2 FQNNGV. Overall study findings and caveats: A moderate, significant TCRB CDR3 shortening appeared in type 1 diabetes across four CD4+ subsets.

This TCR was recovered from a woman between 40 and 55 years old with type 1 diabetes. The specimen was central memory CD4+ T cells from blood. The rearrangement uses TRBV11-2 and TRBJ1-1; tentative D call: TRBD1 (5 bases). The CDR3 region is CASSPLRGPGSNTEAFF. CDR3 in DNA: TGTGCCAGCAGCCCACTTAGGGGCCCAGGGTCTAACACTGAAGCTTTCTTT. Combining the CDR3 with reference TRBV11-2 and TRBJ1-1 gives the whole variable domain EAGVAQSPRYKIIEKRQSVAFWCNPISGHATLYWYQQILGQGPKLLIQFQNNGVVDDSQLPKDRFSAERLKGVDSTLKIQPAKLEDSAVYLCASSPLRGPGSNTEAFFGQGTRLTVV.